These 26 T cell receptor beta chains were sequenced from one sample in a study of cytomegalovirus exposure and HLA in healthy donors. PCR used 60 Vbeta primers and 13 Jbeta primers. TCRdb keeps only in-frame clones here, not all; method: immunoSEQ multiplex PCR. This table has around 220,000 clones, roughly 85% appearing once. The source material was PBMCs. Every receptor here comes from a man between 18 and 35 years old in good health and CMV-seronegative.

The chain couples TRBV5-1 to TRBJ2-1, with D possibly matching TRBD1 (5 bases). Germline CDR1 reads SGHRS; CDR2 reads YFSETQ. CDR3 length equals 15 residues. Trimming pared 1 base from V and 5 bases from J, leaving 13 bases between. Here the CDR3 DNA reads TGCGCCAGCAGCTTGCTGGGGCCGAGGAACAATGAGCAGTTCTTC. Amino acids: CASSLLGPRNNEQFF.

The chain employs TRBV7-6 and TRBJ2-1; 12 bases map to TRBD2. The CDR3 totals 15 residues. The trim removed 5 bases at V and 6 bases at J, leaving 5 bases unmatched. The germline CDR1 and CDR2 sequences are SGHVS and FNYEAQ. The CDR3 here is CASSRTSGAFNEQFF. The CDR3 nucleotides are TGTGCCAGCAGCCGGACTAGCGGGGCTTTCAATGAGCAGTTCTTC.

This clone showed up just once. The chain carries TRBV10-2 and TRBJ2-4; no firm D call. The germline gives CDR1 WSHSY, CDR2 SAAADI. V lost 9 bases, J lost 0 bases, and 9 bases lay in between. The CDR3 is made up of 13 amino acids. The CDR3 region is CASRSLAKNIQYF. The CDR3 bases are TGCGCCAGTCGGTCCTTAGCCAAAAACATTCAGTACTTC.

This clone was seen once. Here the CDR3 reads CASSLSSGGQETQYF. CDR3 DNA: TGCGCCAGCAGCTTGAGTAGCGGGGGCCAAGAGACCCAGTACTTC. The V and J genes are TRBV5-1 and TRBJ2-5, with 9 bases identical to TRBD2. This CDR3 has 15 residues. Germline lookup yields CDR1 SGHRS and CDR2 YFSETQ. V lost 1 base to trimming and J lost 1 base; unmatched junction nucleotides: 2.

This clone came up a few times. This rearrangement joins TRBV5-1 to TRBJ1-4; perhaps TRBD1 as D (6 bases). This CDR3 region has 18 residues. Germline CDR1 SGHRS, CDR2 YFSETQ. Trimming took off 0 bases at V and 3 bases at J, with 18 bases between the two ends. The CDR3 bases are TGCGCCAGCAGCTTGGGCGGTCAGGGGCGCGTTGCTAATGAAAAACTGTTTTTT. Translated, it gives CASSLGGQGRVANEKLFF.

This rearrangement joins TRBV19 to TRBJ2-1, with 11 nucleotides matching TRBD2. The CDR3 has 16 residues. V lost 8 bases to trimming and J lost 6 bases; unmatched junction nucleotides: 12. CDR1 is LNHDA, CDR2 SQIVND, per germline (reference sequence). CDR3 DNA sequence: TGTGCCAGTGGGCTAGCGGGAGGACGGCGGGGCAATGAGCAGTTCTTC. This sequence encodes CASGLAGGRRGNEQFF.

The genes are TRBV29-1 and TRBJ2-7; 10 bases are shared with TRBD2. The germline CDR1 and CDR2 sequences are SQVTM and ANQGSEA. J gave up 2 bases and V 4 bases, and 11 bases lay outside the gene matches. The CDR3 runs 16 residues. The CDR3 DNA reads TGCAGCGTTGGCGTAGCGGGAGGACCTTACACCTACGAGCAGTACTTC. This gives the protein CSVGVAGGPYTYEQYF.

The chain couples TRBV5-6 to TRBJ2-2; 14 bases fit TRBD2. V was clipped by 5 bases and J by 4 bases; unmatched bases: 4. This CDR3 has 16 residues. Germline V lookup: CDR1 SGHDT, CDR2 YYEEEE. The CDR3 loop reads CASRWGTSGSTGELFF. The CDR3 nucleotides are TGTGCCAGCAGATGGGGGACTAGCGGGAGCACCGGGGAGCTGTTTTTT. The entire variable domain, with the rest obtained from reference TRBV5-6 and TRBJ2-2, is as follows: DAGVTQSPTHLIKTRGQQVTLRCSPKSGHDTVSWYQQALGQGPQFIFQYYEEEERQRGNFPDRFSGHQFPNYSSELNVNALLLGDSALYLCASRWGTSGSTGELFFGEGSRLTVL.

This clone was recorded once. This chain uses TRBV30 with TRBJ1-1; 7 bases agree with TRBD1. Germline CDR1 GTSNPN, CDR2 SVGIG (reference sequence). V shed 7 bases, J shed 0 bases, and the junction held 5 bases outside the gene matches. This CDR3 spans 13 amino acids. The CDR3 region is CASDRVLNTEAFF. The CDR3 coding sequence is TGTGCCTCTGACAGGGTTTTGAACACTGAAGCTTTCTTT.

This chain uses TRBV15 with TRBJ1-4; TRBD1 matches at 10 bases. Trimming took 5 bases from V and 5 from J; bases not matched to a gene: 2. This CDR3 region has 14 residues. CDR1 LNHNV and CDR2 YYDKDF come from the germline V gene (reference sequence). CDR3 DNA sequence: TGTGCCACCAGCGGGGACAGGGGAAATGAAAAACTGTTTTTT. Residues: CATSGDRGNEKLFF.

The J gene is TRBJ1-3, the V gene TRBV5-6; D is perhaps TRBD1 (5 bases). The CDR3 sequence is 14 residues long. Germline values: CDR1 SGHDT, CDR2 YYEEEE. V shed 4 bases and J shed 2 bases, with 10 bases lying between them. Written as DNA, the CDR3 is TGTGCCAGCAGCCCTCAGGGTGCTGGAAACACCATATATTTT. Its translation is CASSPQGAGNTIYF.

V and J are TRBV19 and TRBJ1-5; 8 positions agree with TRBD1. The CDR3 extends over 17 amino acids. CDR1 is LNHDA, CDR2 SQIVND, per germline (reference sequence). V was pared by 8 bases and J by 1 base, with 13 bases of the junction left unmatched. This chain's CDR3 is CASQTYGQGGSNQPQHF. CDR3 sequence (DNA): TGTGCCAGTCAAACGTATGGACAGGGAGGAAGCAATCAGCCCCAGCATTTT.

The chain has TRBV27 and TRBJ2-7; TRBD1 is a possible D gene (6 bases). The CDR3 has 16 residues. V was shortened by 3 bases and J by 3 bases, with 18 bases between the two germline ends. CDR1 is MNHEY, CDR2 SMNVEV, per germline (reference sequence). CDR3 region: CASSLESGGSFYEQYF. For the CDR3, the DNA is TGTGCCAGCAGTTTGGAGAGTGGGGGCTCTTTCTACGAGCAGTACTTC.

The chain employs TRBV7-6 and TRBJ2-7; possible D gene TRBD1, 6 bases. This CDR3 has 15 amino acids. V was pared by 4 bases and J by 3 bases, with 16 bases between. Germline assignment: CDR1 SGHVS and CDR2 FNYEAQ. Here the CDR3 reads CASSSSDRPFYEQYF. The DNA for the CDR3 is TGTGCCAGCAGCTCATCGGACAGACCCTTCTACGAGCAGTACTTC.

Here the CDR3 DNA reads TGTGCCAGCAGCCGGGGTAATAGGGCTAATTCACCCCTCCACTTT. Translating gives CASSRGNRANSPLHF. The V gene is TRBV6-5, the J gene TRBJ1-6, with D unresolved. Trimming took 6 bases from V and 6 from J, leaving 15 bases between them. The V gene's germline CDR1 is MNHEY and CDR2 SVGAGI. This CDR3 is 15 amino acids long.

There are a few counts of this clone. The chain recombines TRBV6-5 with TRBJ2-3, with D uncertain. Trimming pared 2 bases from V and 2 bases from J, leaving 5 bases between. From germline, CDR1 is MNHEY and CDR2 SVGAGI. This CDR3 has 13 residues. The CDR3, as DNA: TGTGCCAGCAGTTACGGCCACACAGATACGCAGTATTTT. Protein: CASSYGHTDTQYF.

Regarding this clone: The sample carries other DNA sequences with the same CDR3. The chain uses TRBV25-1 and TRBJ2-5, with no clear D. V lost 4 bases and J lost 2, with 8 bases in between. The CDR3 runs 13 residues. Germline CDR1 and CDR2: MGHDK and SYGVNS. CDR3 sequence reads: CASSVRQQETQYF. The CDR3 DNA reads TGTGCCAGCAGTGTTCGACAACAAGAGACCCAGTACTTC. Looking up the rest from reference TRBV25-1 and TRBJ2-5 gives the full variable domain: EADIYQTPRYLVIGTGKKITLECSQTMGHDKMYWYQQDPGMELHLIHYSYGVNSTEKGDLSSESTVSRIRTEHFPLTLESARPSHTSQYLCASSVRQQETQYFGPGTRLLVL.

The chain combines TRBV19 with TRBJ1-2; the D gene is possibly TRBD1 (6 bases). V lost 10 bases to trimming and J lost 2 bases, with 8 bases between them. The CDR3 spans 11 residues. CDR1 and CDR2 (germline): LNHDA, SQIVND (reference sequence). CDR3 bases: TGTGCCACGCAGGGGAACTATGGCTACACCTTC. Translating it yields CATQGNYGYTF.

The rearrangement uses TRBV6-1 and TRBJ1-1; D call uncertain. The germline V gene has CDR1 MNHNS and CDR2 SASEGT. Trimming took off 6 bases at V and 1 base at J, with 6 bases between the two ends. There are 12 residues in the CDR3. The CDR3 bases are TGTGCCAGCAGAACACAGAACACTGAAGCTTTCTTT. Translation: CASRTQNTEAFF.

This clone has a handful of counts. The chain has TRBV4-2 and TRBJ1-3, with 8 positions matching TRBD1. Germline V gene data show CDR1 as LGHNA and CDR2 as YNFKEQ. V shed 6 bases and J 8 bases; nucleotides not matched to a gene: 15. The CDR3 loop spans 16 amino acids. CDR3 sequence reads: CASSLEDRVNVDTIYF. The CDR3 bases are TGTGCCAGCAGTCTGGAGGACAGGGTAAATGTCGACACCATATATTTT.

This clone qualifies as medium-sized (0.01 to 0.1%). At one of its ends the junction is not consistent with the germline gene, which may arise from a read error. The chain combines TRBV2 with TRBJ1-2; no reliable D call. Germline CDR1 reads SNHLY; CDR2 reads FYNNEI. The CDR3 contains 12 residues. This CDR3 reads CASSEASKLLPF. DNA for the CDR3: TGTGCCAGCAGTGAAGCGTCAAAACTTCTTCCCTTC. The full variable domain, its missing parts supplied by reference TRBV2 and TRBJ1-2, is EPEVTQTPSHQVTQMGQEVILRCVPISNHLYFYWYRQILGQKVEFLVSFYNNEISEKSEIFDDQFSVERPDGSNFTLKIRSTKLEDSAMYFCASSEASKLLPFGSGTRLTVV.

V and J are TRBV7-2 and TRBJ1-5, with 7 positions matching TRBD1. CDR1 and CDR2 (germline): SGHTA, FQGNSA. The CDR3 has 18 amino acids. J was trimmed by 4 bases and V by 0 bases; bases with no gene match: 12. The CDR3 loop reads CASSLAEQGYRGNQPQHF. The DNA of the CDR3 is TGTGCCAGCAGCTTAGCGGAACAGGGGTACCGTGGGAATCAGCCCCAGCATTTT.

The CDR3 loop reads CASSRGGTGDYYEQYF. CDR3 coding DNA: TGTGCCAGCAGCCGGGGGGGGACAGGGGATTACTACGAGCAGTACTTC. V is TRBV14 and J is TRBJ2-7, with 10 bases aligning to TRBD1. The germline CDR1 and CDR2 sequences are SGHDN and FVKESK. V trimming: 4 bases; J trimming: 3 bases; junction bases outside the gene matches: 9. CDR3 size: 16 residues.

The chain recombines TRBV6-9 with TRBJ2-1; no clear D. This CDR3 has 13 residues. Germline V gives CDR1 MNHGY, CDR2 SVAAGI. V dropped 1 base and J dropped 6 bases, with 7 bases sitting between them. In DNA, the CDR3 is TGTGCCAGCAGTTATTTGGCGGTCAATGAGCAGTTCTTC. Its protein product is CASSYLAVNEQFF.

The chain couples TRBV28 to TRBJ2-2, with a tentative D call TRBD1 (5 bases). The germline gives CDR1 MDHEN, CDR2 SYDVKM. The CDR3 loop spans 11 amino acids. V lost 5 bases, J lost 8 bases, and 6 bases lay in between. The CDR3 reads CASSPGGELFF. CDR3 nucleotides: TGTGCCAGCAGTCCAGGGGGGGAGCTGTTTTTT.

CDR3: CASSIDPGFLGNSPLHF. DNA of the CDR3: TGTGCCAGTAGTATAGATCCGGGATTTCTGGGGAATTCACCCCTCCACTTT. The chain recombines TRBV19 with TRBJ1-6; D remains ambiguous. The germline V and J ends were trimmed by 0 bases and 7 bases, with 16 bases remaining between them. Looked up from germline, CDR1 is LNHDA and CDR2 is SQIVND (reference sequence). CDR3 length: 17 residues.